The T cell receptor beta chain described here comes from a study of T cell responses to AZD1222 COVID-19 vaccine. CDR1 LGHDT and CDR2 YNNKEL come from the germline V gene (reference sequence). This CDR3 region has 15 residues. Trimming took off 3 bases at V and 1 base at J, with 12 bases between the two ends. The table came from immunoSEQ multiplex PCR; TCRdb's copy has only in-frame clones and leaves some out. The sample has roughly 270,000 clones, 85% to 95% seen once; the top ten hold 0.5% to 0.7%. Regarding this clone: Its antigen remains unidentified.

General study results and limits: Seropositive AZD1222 recipients at baseline numbered only five or six. Repertoire samples came only from after the peak T cell response. Clonal diversity was possibly underestimated; the donors were predominantly white British and more often female.

The source material was peripheral blood, sampled 28 days after the second AZD1222 dose. The rearrangement links TRBV3-1 (or the pseudogene TRBV3-2) to TRBJ1-1; D gene uncertain. The source of this sequence is an adult who received the AZD1222 COVID-19 vaccine. The CDR3 here is CASSQTGGGNTEAFF. DNA for the CDR3: TGTGCCAGCAGCCAGACGGGAGGCGGGAACACTGAAGCTTTCTTT.